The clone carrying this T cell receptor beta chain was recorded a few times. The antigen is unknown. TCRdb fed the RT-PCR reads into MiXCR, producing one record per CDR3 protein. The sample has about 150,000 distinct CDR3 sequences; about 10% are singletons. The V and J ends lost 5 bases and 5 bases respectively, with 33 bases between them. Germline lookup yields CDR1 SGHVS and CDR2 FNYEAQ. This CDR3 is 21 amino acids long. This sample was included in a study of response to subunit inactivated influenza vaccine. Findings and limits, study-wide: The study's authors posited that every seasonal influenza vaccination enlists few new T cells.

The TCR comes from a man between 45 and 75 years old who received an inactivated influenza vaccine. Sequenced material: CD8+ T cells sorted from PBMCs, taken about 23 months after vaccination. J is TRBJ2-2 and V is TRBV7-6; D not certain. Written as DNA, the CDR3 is TGTGCCAGCAGCCCATCCGGGCCCAGCGTTGCCCCCCTCAAGACGACCGGGGAGCTGTTTTTT. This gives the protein CASSPSGPSVAPLKTTGELFF.